The 32 T cell receptor beta chains given below trace back to one sample, sequenced in a study of cytomegalovirus exposure and HLA in healthy donors. The primer mix had 60 Vbeta and 13 Jbeta primers. Repertoires were generated with immunoSEQ multiplex PCR, while TCRdb's copy carries only in-frame clones and drops some. The sample has around 100,000 clones; 75% to 80% are singletons. The sample was PBMCs. These TCRs come from a man in his sixties in good health and CMV-seropositive.

The CDR3 region is CASSEPGQSYNEQFF. The CDR3 DNA reads TGTGCCAGTAGTGAACCGGGACAGTCATATAATGAGCAGTTCTTC. The chain uses TRBV19 and TRBJ2-1; 7 bases match TRBD1. V shed 5 bases and J 7 bases; nucleotides not matched to a gene: 11. The V gene's germline CDR1 is LNHDA and CDR2 SQIVND (reference sequence). The CDR3 is 15 amino acids. Full variable domain (remainder filled in from reference TRBV19 and TRBJ2-1): DGGITQSPKYLFRKEGQNVTLSCEQNLNHDAMYWYRQDPGQGLRLIYYSQIVNDFQKGDIAEGYSVSREKKESFPLTVTSAQKNPTAFYLCASSEPGQSYNEQFFGPGTRLTVL.

The gene calls are TRBV19 and TRBJ2-1, with TRBD2 matching over 13 bases. The CDR3 has 15 residues. After removal of 5 bases from V and 9 bases from J, the junction contained 7 bases not matched to a gene. Germline V gives CDR1 LNHDA, CDR2 SQIVND (reference sequence). The CDR3 loop is CASSPRLAGGPEQFF. In DNA form, the CDR3 reads TGTGCCAGTAGTCCCCGACTAGCGGGGGGCCCTGAGCAGTTCTTC.

A few counts support this clone. This sequence joins TRBV14 and TRBJ2-1; D perhaps matches TRBD2 (7 bases). Germline V CDR1 and CDR2: SGHDN, FVKESK. This CDR3 comprises 18 residues. V lost 2 bases, J lost 8 bases, and 25 bases lay in between. CDR3 region: CASSQCHPLERGGDEQFF. The CDR3 DNA sequence: TGTGCCAGCAGCCAATGTCACCCGCTAGAGAGGGGGGGGGATGAGCAGTTCTTC.

The CDR3 sequence is CASSGRLVSTDTQYF. Written as DNA, the CDR3 is TGTGCCAGCAGCGGAAGACTAGTTAGCACAGATACGCAGTATTTT. The J gene is TRBJ2-3, the V gene TRBV11-2; D is possibly TRBD2 (6 bases). Trimming removed 5 bases from V and 0 bases from J, with 12 bases in between. CDR3 length: 15 amino acids. Germline assignment: CDR1 SGHAT and CDR2 FQNNGV.

The chain couples TRBV25-1 to TRBJ2-2; TRBD2 might be the D (6 bases). The germline V gene encodes CDR1 MGHDK and CDR2 SYGVNS. Between the trimmed V and J ends, which lost 6 bases and 0 bases, there was a span of 8 bases. CDR3 length equals 14 residues. Here the CDR3 DNA reads TGTGCCAGCAGGCCTAGCGCGAACACCGGGGAGCTGTTTTTT. Translating it yields CASRPSANTGELFF.

This chain links TRBV7-7 with TRBJ2-3; D remains unclear. Germline V CDR1 and CDR2: SSHAT, FNYEAQ (reference sequence). The CDR3 is 13 amino acids. The V end was cut by 3 bases, the J end by 6 bases, with 10 bases between. CDR3 protein: CASSFRVGDTQYF. The CDR3 bases are TGTGCCAGCAGCTTTCGGGTTGGGGATACGCAGTATTTT. The full variable domain, with the rest looked up from reference TRBV7-7 and TRBJ2-3, is GAGVSQSPRYKVTKRGQDVTLRCDPISSHATLYWYQQALGQGPEFLTYFNYEAQPDKSGLPSDRFSAERPEGSISTLTIQRTEQRDSAMYRCASSFRVGDTQYFGPGTRLTVL.

The chain has TRBV6-4 and TRBJ2-1; TRBD1 matches 9 bases. The germline gives CDR1 MRHNA, CDR2 SNTAGT. The J segment lost 8 bases and the V segment lost 2 bases, leaving 4 bases of the junction unmatched. This CDR3 is 14 amino acids long. This CDR3 reads CASSDGTGFDEQFF. For the CDR3, the DNA is TGTGCCAGCAGTGACGGGACAGGGTTCGATGAGCAGTTCTTC.

The chain links TRBV11-3 to TRBJ2-5, with 8 bases matching TRBD1. This CDR3 is built from 15 residues. Looked up from germline, CDR1 is SGHNT and CDR2 is YENEEA. V was pared by 6 bases and J by 4 bases, with 10 bases of the junction left unmatched. CDR3 amino acids: CASSPGQGSRETQYF. The CDR3 DNA is TGTGCCAGCAGTCCCGGACAGGGAAGCAGAGAGACCCAGTACTTC.

This chain links TRBV6-1 with TRBJ2-3; D is unresolved. This CDR3 contains 13 residues. The V end lost 2 bases, the J end lost 6 bases, and 9 bases lay between the germline ends. Looked up from germline, CDR1 is MNHNS and CDR2 is SASEGT. CDR3 residues: CASSEPETDTQYF. The CDR3 coding sequence is TGTGCCAGCAGTGAACCGGAGACGGATACGCAGTATTTT.

The chain is built from TRBV27 and TRBJ2-5; the D gene is possibly TRBD2 (5 bases). CDR3 size: 13 residues. The V gene lost 6 bases and the J gene lost 0 bases, with 8 bases spanning the gap. CDR1 and CDR2 from the germline V gene are MNHEY and SMNVEV (reference sequence). CDR3 protein: CASSSGDQETQYF. The CDR3 DNA reads TGTGCCAGCAGCTCCGGGGACCAAGAGACCCAGTACTTC.

This chain uses TRBV30 with TRBJ1-3; D unresolved. This CDR3 is built from 14 residues. The V end lost 1 base, the J end lost 0 bases, and 7 bases lay between the germline ends. Per germline, CDR1 GTSNPN and CDR2 SVGIG (reference sequence). CDR3 sequence reads: CAWSGRSSGNTIYF. Written as DNA, the CDR3 is TGTGCCTGGAGTGGGAGGAGCTCTGGAAACACCATATATTTT.

The rearrangement links TRBV7-6 to TRBJ2-5; the D gene is possibly TRBD1 (6 bases). The CDR3 sequence is 14 residues long. V gave up 1 base and J gave up 3 bases, with 9 bases separating them. CDR1 SGHVS and CDR2 FNYEAQ come from the germline V gene. CDR3 sequence (DNA): TGTGCCAGCAGCTTAGAAAACAGGGAAGAGACCCAGTACTTC. Its protein is CASSLENREETQYF.

Written as DNA, the CDR3 is TGCGCCAGCAGCTTGGGGGCAGGGATTCCGCTCAAGAATGAGCAGTTCTTC. Translation gives CASSLGAGIPLKNEQFF. This chain links TRBV5-1 with TRBJ2-1; D may be TRBD1 (5 bases). Between the trimmed V and J ends, which lost 0 bases and 7 bases, there was a span of 20 bases. The length of the CDR3 is 17 residues. Per the germline V gene, CDR1 is SGHRS and CDR2 is YFSETQ.

This sequence joins TRBV6-6 and TRBJ2-3; D is ambiguous. The length of the CDR3 is 16 residues. Trimming pared 7 bases from V and 4 bases from J, leaving 21 bases between. Germline CDR1 and CDR2: MNHNY and SVGAGI (reference sequence). CDR3 sequence reads: CASTPGQTKAPDTQYF. In DNA form, the CDR3 reads TGTGCCAGCACCCCGGGTCAAACTAAGGCCCCAGATACGCAGTATTTT.

J is TRBJ2-7 and V is TRBV19; D uncertain. This CDR3 comprises 13 residues. CDR1 and CDR2 (germline): LNHDA, SQIVND (reference sequence). Trimming pared 11 bases from V and 3 bases from J, leaving 17 bases between. Here the CDR3 reads CAVKPRDYYEQYF. For the CDR3, the DNA is TGTGCCGTCAAACCCCGAGATTACTACGAGCAGTACTTC.

This clone came up a few times. The gene calls are TRBV18 and TRBJ2-1, with 9 nucleotides matching TRBD1. Losses at the gene ends were 6 bases for V and 15 bases for J; bases not matched to a gene: 12. This CDR3 region has 13 residues. Germline V gene sequence: CDR1 KGHSH, CDR2 LQKENI. The CDR3 nucleotides read TGTGCCAGCTCGCCGGACAGGGGCCCAGCAAGGTTCTTC. The encoded protein is CASSPDRGPARFF.

This sequence joins TRBV4-3 and TRBJ2-3; D not resolved. Germline CDR1 is LGHNA and CDR2 is YSLEER. The CDR3 has 17 amino acids. The V end lost 1 base, the J end lost 0 bases, and 14 bases lay between the germline ends. The CDR3 coding sequence is TGCGCCAGCAGCCAAGGCTCTGGATTGACTAGCACAGATACGCAGTATTTT. This translates into CASSQGSGLTSTDTQYF.

This clone has just one count. V and J are TRBV10-1 and TRBJ2-1, with 8 nucleotides matching TRBD2. The junction had 4 bases not matched to a gene; V was cut back by 2 bases and J by 1 base. This CDR3 region has 16 residues. The germline gives CDR1 WNHNN, CDR2 SYGVQD (reference sequence). The CDR3 sequence: CASSETSGGSYNEQFF. DNA for the CDR3: TGCGCCAGCAGTGAGACCTCGGGGGGGTCCTACAATGAGCAGTTCTTC.

This sequence joins TRBV7-9 and TRBJ2-5, with 12 bases identical to TRBD2. This CDR3 is built from 19 residues. The germline V gene has CDR1 SEHNR and CDR2 FQNEAQ (reference sequence). The V and J ends lost 2 bases and 5 bases, in that order; junction bases with no gene match: 15. The CDR3 is CASSLRASGGGLRGETQYF. The CDR3 DNA reads TGTGCCAGCAGCTTAAGGGCTAGCGGGGGGGGCCTGCGAGGCGAGACCCAGTACTTC.

This chain joins TRBV10-2 and TRBJ2-5; a possible D gene is TRBD2 (7 bases). V lost 9 bases and J lost 4, with 21 bases in between. The length of the CDR3 is 15 residues. Germline V gives CDR1 WSHSY, CDR2 SAAADI. The CDR3, as DNA: TGCGCCAGTCAAGAATCGGGGGGCTGGGGAGAGACCCAGTACTTC. This gives the protein CASQESGGWGETQYF.

As DNA, the CDR3 is TGTGCCTGCTATGTCTTGAACACCGGGGAGCTGTTTTTT. Translated, it gives CACYVLNTGELFF. J is TRBJ2-2 and V is TRBV30; D is undetermined. This CDR3 spans 13 amino acids. V lost 6 bases to trimming and J lost 1 base, with 9 bases between them. The germline gives CDR1 GTSNPN, CDR2 SVGIG (reference sequence).

The J gene is TRBJ1-2, the V gene TRBV13, with 8 nucleotides matching TRBD1. This CDR3 spans 14 amino acids. Trimming took 3 bases from V and 1 from J; bases not matched to a gene: 1. Per germline, CDR1 PRHDT and CDR2 FYEKMQ (reference sequence). The CDR3 reads CASSFTGGNYGYTF. The DNA for the CDR3 is TGTGCCAGCAGCTTTACAGGGGGTAACTATGGCTACACCTTC. Full variable domain (outside the CDR3, taken from reference TRBV13 and TRBJ1-2): AAGVIQSPRHLIKEKRETATLKCYPIPRHDTVYWYQQGPGQDPQFLISFYEKMQSDKGSIPDRFSAQQFSDYHSELNMSSLELGDSALYFCASSFTGGNYGYTFGSGTRLTVV.

V and J are TRBV7-2 and TRBJ2-7; 8 bases fit TRBD1. With V trimmed by 8 bases and J by 6 bases, 9 bases remained unmatched. Germline lookup yields CDR1 SGHTA and CDR2 FQGNSA. The CDR3 runs to 13 residues. In DNA form, the CDR3 reads TGTGCCAGCGCTTGGACAGGGATTCCCGAGCAGTACTTC. Its translation is CASAWTGIPEQYF.

The chain carries TRBV28 and TRBJ1-4; D call uncertain. There are 14 residues in the CDR3. V was cut by 3 bases and J by 10 bases, with 15 bases left in between. Germline values: CDR1 MDHEN, CDR2 SYDVKM. The CDR3 is CASSFTQVGGKLFF. For the CDR3, the DNA is TGTGCCAGCAGTTTTACCCAGGTTGGTGGAAAACTGTTTTTT.

This clone was picked up a small number of times. The V call is TRBV7-9, the J call TRBJ1-1; a weak D match, TRBD1 (6 bases). Trimming removed 5 bases at V and 1 base at J, with 11 bases between. In germline, CDR1 is SEHNR, CDR2 FQNEAQ (reference sequence). The CDR3 loop spans 14 amino acids. CDR3 nucleotides: TGTGCCAGCAGCCGACAGGCAACGAACACTGAAGCTTTCTTT. Its translation: CASSRQATNTEAFF.

This chain joins TRBV11-2 and TRBJ2-5, with 7 bases aligning to TRBD2. Losses at the gene ends were 5 bases for V and 7 bases for J; bases not matched to a gene: 7. The CDR3 sequence is 13 residues long. Germline V gene lookup returns CDR1 SGHAT and CDR2 FQNNGV. Here the CDR3 reads CASSLSGAWTQYF. The CDR3 nucleotides are TGTGCCAGCAGCCTCAGCGGGGCATGGACCCAGTACTTC.

This clone was counted a few times. V usage is TRBV4-3 and J usage is TRBJ1-1; weak D call: TRBD1 (5 bases). Germline CDR1 is LGHNA and CDR2 is YSLEER. This CDR3 spans 13 amino acids. The V gene lost 4 bases and the J gene lost 0 bases, with 6 bases spanning the gap. CDR3 sequence (DNA): TGCGCCAGCAGCCGGACAATGAACACTGAAGCTTTCTTT. Amino acid sequence: CASSRTMNTEAFF.

In DNA, the CDR3 is TGTGCCAGCAGCCTCGGACAGGGTGCCTACGAGCAGTACTTC. This sequence encodes CASSLGQGAYEQYF. The genes are TRBV5-8 and TRBJ2-7; 8 bases are a match to TRBD1. After removal of 4 bases from V and 2 bases from J, the junction contained 5 bases not matched to a gene. CDR3 length equals 14 residues. Looked up from germline, CDR1 is SGHTS and CDR2 is YDEGEE.

The chain couples TRBV2 to TRBJ1-2; 7 nucleotides match TRBD1. This CDR3 contains 12 residues. CDR1 SNHLY and CDR2 FYNNEI come from the germline V gene. With 9 bases clipped from V and 3 bases from J, the junction kept 4 bases outside the gene matches. The chain's CDR3 is CARRGLDYGYTF. As DNA, the CDR3 is TGTGCCAGAAGGGGGCTGGACTATGGCTACACCTTC.

The genes are TRBV5-4 and TRBJ2-5; TRBD2 might be the D (5 bases). The CDR3 is 13 residues long. V dropped 0 bases and J dropped 5 bases, with 8 bases sitting between them. The germline gives CDR1 SGHNT, CDR2 YYREEE (reference sequence). The CDR3 nucleotides read TGTGCCAGCAGCTTGGGGGAGATGGAGACCCAGTACTTC. Protein product: CASSLGEMETQYF.

The V call is TRBV4-3, the J call TRBJ2-5; 10 bases are a match to TRBD1. The last part of the DNA fits TRBJ2-7 better; the J call may be wrong. This CDR3 region has 15 residues. Germline V lookup: CDR1 LGHNA, CDR2 YSLEER. As DNA, the CDR3 is TGCGCCAGCAGCCAACCGGGACAGGGGTTAGGCGAGCAGTACTTC. It yields the protein CASSQPGQGLGEQYF.

The table lists this clone with a few counts. The genes are TRBV11-2 and TRBJ1-3; D gene uncertain. Germline assignment: CDR1 SGHAT and CDR2 FQNNGV. The CDR3 covers 15 residues. V was clipped by 1 base and J by 4 bases, with 11 bases between them. CDR3 region: CASSLVPGGGNTIYF. CDR3 in DNA: TGTGCCAGCAGCTTAGTACCGGGTGGCGGAAACACCATATATTTT.